A selection of T cell receptor beta chains follows, all from one sample in a study of sequential checkpoint blockade in melanoma. The data were produced by immunoSEQ multiplex PCR, yet TCRdb's version contains in-frame clones alone and is incomplete. The table lists under 15,000 clones, under 80% of them singletons. The sequences come from CD8+ T cells sorted from blood (inferred from file names), collected from a patient given nivolumab and ipilimumab in sequence. The receptors shown here come from a human donor with melanoma. Each CDR3 is given with its conserved first and last residue. The D gene is left open where the match is weak. Clone size is shown for a subset of rows, as once, few, many or a class of expanded clone.

V	J	length	size	D	DNA	CDR3
TRBV6-1	TRBJ2-3	16	.	TRBD2	TGTGCCAGCAGTCAAGCGGCGGGGGGAAGCACAGATACGCAGTATTTT	CASSQAAGGSTDTQYF
TRBV25-1	TRBJ1-1	12	.	TRBD1	TGTGCCAGCGCCGGGACAGTGGCCGAAGCTTTCTTT	CASAGTVAEAFF
TRBV6-6	TRBJ2-5	15	.	.	TGTGCCAGCACCCCCTACGGCGGGGGCCGAGAGACCCAGTACTTC	CASTPYGGGRETQYF
TRBV4-1	TRBJ2-7	15	.	.	TGCGCCAGCAGCCAAGTAGTAGGGGCCCCCTACGAGCAGTACTTC	CASSQVVGAPYEQYF
TRBV6-5	TRBJ2-3	15	.	.	TGTGCCAGCAGTTACTCACCGGGAGTAAAAGATACGCAGTATTTT	CASSYSPGVKDTQYF
TRBV2	TRBJ1-3	16	once	TRBD1	TGTGCCAGCAGTGACCTCGACAGGGCCTCTGGAAACACCATATATTTT	CASSDLDRASGNTIYF
TRBV2	TRBJ2-6	14	.	.	TGTGCCAGCAGTGAGTGGGCCGGGGCCAACGTCCTGACTTTC	CASSEWAGANVLTF
TRBV6-4	TRBJ1-2	14	.	TRBD1	TGTGCCAGCAGTGACCCAGGACAGGCCTATGGCTACACCTTC	CASSDPGQAYGYTF
TRBV10-3	TRBJ2-7	17	.	.	TGTGCCATCAGTGAAACGATGGGCGGGATTTCCTCCTACGAGCAGTACTTC	CAISETMGGISSYEQYF
TRBV4-1	TRBJ2-1	16	few	.	TGCGCCAGCAGCCAAGATGCGTTACAGGGTCCCGATGAGCAGTTCTTC	CASSQDALQGPDEQFF
TRBV28	TRBJ1-1	15	.	.	TGTGCCAGCAGCCTACTACAGGGAGCGAACACTGAAGCTTTCTTT	CASSLLQGANTEAFF
TRBV13	TRBJ2-1	11	.	.	TGTGCCAGCAGCTTGAGACTAGAGTGGTTCTTC	CASSLRLEWFF
TRBV4-1	TRBJ2-7	14	.	.	TGCGCCAGCAGCCTAAGGGACTCGATATACGAGCAGTACTTC	CASSLRDSIYEQYF
TRBV29-1	TRBJ1-2	14	few	TRBD1	TGCAGCGTTGTAAGGGACAGGGACGGATATGGCTACACCTTC	CSVVRDRDGYGYTF
TRBV6-1	TRBJ2-7	14	.	.	TGTGCCAGCAGTCCTCGGGACTTCTACTACGAGCAGTACTTC	CASSPRDFYYEQYF
TRBV2	TRBJ2-7	16	.	TRBD1	TGTGCCAGCAGTGATTCTGTAGGACAGGGGGACTACGAGCAGTACTTC	CASSDSVGQGDYEQYF
TRBV7-2	TRBJ2-2	12	.	.	TGTGCCAGCAGCTTCTACACCGGGGAGCTGTTTTTT	CASSFYTGELFF
TRBV4-1	TRBJ2-1	17	.	TRBD1	TGCGCCAGCAGCCTCAGGACAGGACCGGACCCCTACAATGAGCAGTTCTTC	CASSLRTGPDPYNEQFF
TRBV9	TRBJ2-1	16	.	TRBD2	TGTGCCAGCAGCGTAGCTACTAGCGGAGCCTACAATGAGCAGTTCTTC	CASSVATSGAYNEQFF
TRBV27	TRBJ1-2	12	.	TRBD1	TGTGCCAGCAGATCCAGGGGGTATGGCTACACCTTC	CASRSRGYGYTF
TRBV10-3	TRBJ2-4	16	.	TRBD1	TGTGCCATCAGTGGAGACGCCGGGACAGGGGAAAACATTCAGTACTTC	CAISGDAGTGENIQYF
TRBV5-1	TRBJ1-6	15	few	.	TGCGCCAGCAGCCAAGGCAGGGCGAGATATGCACCCCTCCACTTT	CASSQGRARYAPLHF
TRBV2	TRBJ2-2	16	once	.	TGTGCCAGCAGTGAATGGGGGGAATCGAACACCGGGGAGCTGTTTTTT	CASSEWGESNTGELFF
TRBV7-8	TRBJ1-4	18	.	.	TGTGCCAGCAGCTTACCTACAGGTCACTCCGGGCCAGGTGAAAAACTGTTTTTT	CASSLPTGHSGPGEKLFF
TRBV10-2	TRBJ2-4	15	.	TRBD2	TGCGCCAGCAGTGAGGCGGGGGGGTACAAAAACATTCAGTACTTC	CASSEAGGYKNIQYF
TRBV7-2	TRBJ1-1	15	.	TRBD1	TGTGCCAGCAGCCCTTCATCAGGGGGGAACACTGAAGCTTTCTTT	CASSPSSGGNTEAFF
TRBV9	TRBJ1-2	17	.	TRBD1	TGTGCCAGCAGCATCTATTCCGGGACAGGGGGTTGGTATGGCTACACCTTC	CASSIYSGTGGWYGYTF
TRBV11-2	TRBJ2-5	15	.	.	TGTGCCAGCAGCTTATCGACTAGTTGGGAAGAGACCCAGTACTTC	CASSLSTSWEETQYF
TRBV7-9	TRBJ1-2	12	.	.	TGTGCCAGCAGCCCCGGGTACTATGGCTACACCTTC	CASSPGYYGYTF
TRBV25-1	TRBJ1-6	15	.	TRBD1	TGTGCCAGCAGTGAATTTGGGACAGAAAATTCACCCCTCCACTTT	CASSEFGTENSPLHF
TRBV4-2	TRBJ2-1	17	once	.	TGTGCCAGCAGCCAAGATCGAGGGACTCGTCTGGACAATGAGCAGTTCTTC	CASSQDRGTRLDNEQFF
TRBV30	TRBJ1-5	15	.	.	TGTGCCTGGAGTGGGGGGGAAATTAGCAATCAGCCCCAGCATTTT	CAWSGGEISNQPQHF
TRBV5-1	TRBJ2-1	16	.	TRBD1	TGCGCCAGCAGCTCCCGACAGGGCGGCACCTACAATGAGCAGTTCTTC	CASSSRQGGTYNEQFF
TRBV4-3	TRBJ1-2	17	.	.	TGCGCCAGCAGCCTTTGGCGGGGAGGGGCTGGTGACTATGGCTACACCTTC	CASSLWRGGAGDYGYTF
TRBV6-6	TRBJ1-2	14	few	TRBD1	TGTGCCAGCAGAACCCATGACAGGGGGCCAGGCTACACCTTC	CASRTHDRGPGYTF
TRBV7-9	TRBJ2-2	14	few	.	TGTGCCAGCAGCTCCGGCCCCGAGGTGGGGGAGCTGTTTTTT	CASSSGPEVGELFF
TRBV7-9	TRBJ1-1	14	.	TRBD1	TGTGCCAGCAGCGCCCGGGACAGGGGGCCTGAAGCTTTCTTT	CASSARDRGPEAFF
TRBV7-2	TRBJ2-1	14	.	.	TGTGCCAGCAGCTCAAAGGGGGAGAGGAATGAGCAGTTCTTC	CASSSKGERNEQFF
TRBV14	TRBJ2-1	18	.	.	TGTGCCAGCAGCCAAGCCTTGTTTGGGGGGGCGCGGCGCACTGAGCAGTTCTTC	CASSQALFGGARRTEQFF
TRBV7-9	TRBJ1-1	13	.	.	TGTGCCAGCACCGTCGACAAGAACACTGAAGCTTTCTTT	CASTVDKNTEAFF
TRBV5-1	TRBJ1-2	12	.	.	TGCGCCAGCAGCCCCCAGGGGTATGGCTACACCTTC	CASSPQGYGYTF
TRBV7-2	TRBJ1-6	12	.	.	TGTGCCAGCAGCTCCTTTATTTCACCCCTCCACTTT	CASSSFISPLHF
TRBV7-9	TRBJ2-2	12	.	.	TGTGCCAGCAGCTCCAGGACCGGGGAGCTGTTTTTT	CASSSRTGELFF
TRBV6-5	TRBJ2-7	14	.	TRBD1	TGTGCCAGCAGTACGGGACAGGGAGGTTACGAGCAGTACTTC	CASSTGQGGYEQYF
TRBV11-1	TRBJ1-4	14	.	TRBD1	TGTGCCAGCAGCTCGACAGGGACTAATGAAAAACTGTTTTTT	CASSSTGTNEKLFF
TRBV6-1	TRBJ1-1	18	few	TRBD1	TGTGCCAGCAGTGAAGGAGAGGGACAGGGACTGGGTAGGACTGAAGCTTTCTTT	CASSEGEGQGLGRTEAFF
TRBV5-1	TRBJ2-1	15	few	.	TGCGCCAGCAGCTTGGTACGGGATCTGTTTAATGAGCAGTTCTTC	CASSLVRDLFNEQFF
TRBV19	TRBJ2-1	12	.	.	TGTGCCAGTAGTATTGGCCGCAATGAGCAGTTCTTC	CASSIGRNEQFF
TRBV11-2	TRBJ2-2	16	.	.	TGTGCCAGCAGCTTAGAGGGGGGTCTAAACACCGGGGAGCTGTTTTTT	CASSLEGGLNTGELFF
TRBV19	TRBJ1-5	11	few	.	TGTGCGATTGGACAGTCGCAGCCCCAGCATTTT	CAIGQSQPQHF
TRBV30	TRBJ2-1	16	.	TRBD1	TGTGCCTGGAACCTACCCAAGGGGGCCTTCTACAATGAGCAGTTCTTC	CAWNLPKGAFYNEQFF
TRBV30	TRBJ2-5	13	.	.	TGTGCCTGGAGCTCACATGGAGGAGAGACCCAGTACTTC	CAWSSHGGETQYF
TRBV7-9	TRBJ1-2	14	few	.	TGTGCCAGCAGCTTCGTGGACTCCGACTATGGCTACACCTTC	CASSFVDSDYGYTF
TRBV7-8	TRBJ1-6	13	.	.	TGTGCCAGCAGCCCCGCCCGGGGGTCACCCCTCCACTTT	CASSPARGSPLHF